The rows below give T cell receptor beta chains drawn from one sample of a study of blood T cell repertoires in COVID-19. TCRdb's table, derived via immunoSEQ multiplex PCR, lists solely in-frame clones and lacks some. Of roughly 100,000 clones listed, roughly nine tenths are singletons. The specimen sequenced was peripheral blood. These TCRs come from a human donor in a cohort sampled during active COVID-19. The CDR3 runs from the conserved cysteine through the conserved F or W. The D gene is left open where the match is weak. Clone size is shown for a subset of rows, as once, few, many or a class of expanded clone.

V gene	D gene	J gene	clone size	CDR3 protein	CDR3 DNA
TRBV5-6	.	TRBJ2-7	.	CASSPRGLVSYEQYF	TGTGCCAGCAGCCCAAGGGGGTTGGTCTCCTACGAGCAGTACTTC
TRBV12-3/TRBV12-4	.	TRBJ2-7	few	CASSFGRSEQYF	TGTGCCAGCAGTTTTGGCAGAAGCGAGCAGTACTTC
TRBV5-4	TRBD2	TRBJ2-3	.	CASSQKTSGGATDTQYF	TGTGCCAGCAGCCAGAAAACTAGCGGGGGGGCCACAGATACGCAGTATTTT
TRBV5-1	TRBD1	TRBJ1-3	.	CASSLPTGAGGNTIYF	TGCGCCAGCAGCTTGCCGACAGGGGCAGGAGGAAACACCATATATTTT
TRBV5-5	.	TRBJ2-5	.	CASSGLRETQYF	TGTGCCAGCAGCGGACTCAGGGAGACCCAGTACTTC
TRBV27	.	TRBJ1-2	.	CASSLLTDRGYTF	TGTGCCAGCAGTTTACTCACAGATCGGGGCTACACCTTC
TRBV28	.	TRBJ1-2	.	CAAQTSAGASPYGYTF	TGTGCCGCCCAGACGTCGGCGGGGGCTTCCCCCTATGGCTACACCTTC
TRBV28	.	TRBJ1-1	once	CASSSPPILNTEAFF	TGTGCCAGCAGTTCCCCCCCTATACTGAACACTGAAGCTTTCTTT
TRBV7-2	TRBD1	TRBJ2-6	.	CASSLTGAGANVLTF	TGTGCCAGCAGCCTAACAGGGGCCGGGGCCAACGTCCTGACTTTC
TRBV2	.	TRBJ1-5	few	CASSSDRSNQPQHF	TGTGCCAGCAGCTCTGACAGATCAAATCAGCCCCAGCATTTT
TRBV18	.	TRBJ2-3	.	CASSPPSDTDTQYF	TGTGCCAGCTCACCCCCCTCAGACACAGATACGCAGTATTTT
TRBV7-2	TRBD2	TRBJ2-1	.	CASRAREGYNEQFF	TGTGCCAGCAGGGCTCGGGAGGGATACAATGAGCAGTTCTTC
TRBV14	TRBD2	TRBJ2-5	.	CASSPLAGGDVETQYF	TGTGCCAGCAGCCCGTTAGCGGGAGGGGACGTGGAGACCCAGTACTTC
TRBV2	.	TRBJ1-2	once	CASLTDTGGNYGYTF	TGTGCCAGCCTCACTGACACAGGCGGTAACTATGGCTACACCTTC
TRBV15	TRBD1	TRBJ1-6	.	CATSRRPGTGGPLHF	TGTGCCACCAGCAGGAGACCCGGGACAGGGGGCCCCCTCCACTTT
TRBV6-1	.	TRBJ2-7	.	CASSELAGDSYEQYF	TGTGCCAGCAGTGAACTGGCAGGGGACTCCTACGAGCAGTACTTC
TRBV7-2	TRBD2	TRBJ2-7	once	CASSLGLAGAYEQYF	TGTGCCAGCAGCTTAGGTCTAGCGGGGGCCTACGAGCAGTACTTC
TRBV4-1	.	TRBJ2-1	.	CASSQGWATLGRISSYNEQFF	TGCGCCAGCAGCCAAGGATGGGCCACCTTGGGGCGGATAAGCTCCTACAATGAGCAGTTCTTC
TRBV4-2	.	TRBJ2-7	.	CASSQGLDYEQYF	TGTGCCAGCAGCCAAGGACTAGACTACGAGCAGTACTTC
TRBV12-3/TRBV12-4	.	TRBJ1-2	.	CASSWGRGDGYTF	TGTGCCAGCAGTTGGGGGCGGGGGGATGGCTACACCTTC
TRBV5-8	.	TRBJ2-7	.	CASSKGTAYEQYF	TGTGCCAGCAGCAAAGGGACTGCCTACGAGCAGTACTTC
TRBV28	.	TRBJ1-5	.	CASTWTVNQPQHF	TGTGCCAGCACCTGGACAGTGAATCAGCCCCAGCATTTT
TRBV7-6	.	TRBJ2-3	.	CASSFGLGSDTQYF	TGTGCCAGCAGCTTTGGACTGGGTTCGGATACGCAGTATTTT
TRBV3-1/TRBV3-2	.	TRBJ2-2	.	CASSQGRTENTGELFF	TGTGCCAGCAGCCAGGGCCGGACAGAGAACACCGGGGAGCTGTTTTTT
TRBV19	.	TRBJ2-6	.	CASRGVSGANVLTF	TGTGCCAGTAGAGGAGTCTCTGGGGCCAACGTCCTGACTTTC
TRBV24-1	TRBD1	TRBJ1-3	.	CATSGTGGSGNTIYF	TGTGCCACCAGTGGGACAGGGGGCTCTGGAAACACCATATATTTT
TRBV5-1	.	TRBJ1-5	.	CASSLNGGRNQPQHF	TGCGCCAGCAGCTTGAACGGGGGGCGGAATCAGCCCCAGCATTTT